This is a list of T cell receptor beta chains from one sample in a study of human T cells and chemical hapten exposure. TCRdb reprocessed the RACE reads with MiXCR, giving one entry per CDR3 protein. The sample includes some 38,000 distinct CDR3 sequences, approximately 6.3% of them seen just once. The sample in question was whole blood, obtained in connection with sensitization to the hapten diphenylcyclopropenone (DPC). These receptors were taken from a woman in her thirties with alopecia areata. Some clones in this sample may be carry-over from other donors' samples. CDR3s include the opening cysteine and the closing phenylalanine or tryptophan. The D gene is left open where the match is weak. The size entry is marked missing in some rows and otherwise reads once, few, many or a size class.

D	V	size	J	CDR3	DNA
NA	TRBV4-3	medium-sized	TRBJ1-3	CASSQEPPGQGNTIYF	TGCGCCAGCAGCCAAGAACCCCCCGGACAGGGAAACACCATATATTTT
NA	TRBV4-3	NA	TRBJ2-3	CASSQDRHPSTDTQYF	TGCGCCAGCAGCCAAGATCGACATCCGAGCACAGATACGCAGTATTTT
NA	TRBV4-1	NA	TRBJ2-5	CASSQGLGDNVPTQYF	TGCGCCAGCAGCCAAGGTCTGGGGGACAACGTACCGACCCAGTACTTC
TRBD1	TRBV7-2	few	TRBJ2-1	CASSPRGTGSNEQFF	TGTGCCAGCAGCCCTAGGGGGACAGGTAGCAATGAGCAGTTCTTC
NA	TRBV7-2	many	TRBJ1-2	CASSSMSSGYTF	TGTGCCAGCAGCTCCATGTCTAGTGGCTACACCTTC
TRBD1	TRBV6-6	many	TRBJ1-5	CASRPGQTNQPQHF	TGTGCCAGCAGGCCGGGACAGACCAATCAGCCCCAGCATTTT
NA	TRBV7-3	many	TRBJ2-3	CASSLRADDTQYF	TGTGCCAGCAGCTTAAGGGCGGATGATACGCAGTATTTT
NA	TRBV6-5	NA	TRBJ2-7	CASSYSMRYEQYF	TGTGCCAGCAGTTACTCGATGAGGTACGAGCAGTACTTC
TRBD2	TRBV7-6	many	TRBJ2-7	CASSPGTSGGAVEQYF	TGTGCCAGCAGCCCCGGGACTAGCGGGGGGGCGGTCGAGCAGTACTTC
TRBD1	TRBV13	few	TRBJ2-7	CASSLGPGQGFYEQYF	TGTGCCAGCAGCTTAGGACCGGGACAGGGATTTTACGAGCAGTACTTC
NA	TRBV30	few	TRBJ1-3	CAWSQSTGNTIYF	TGTGCCTGGAGTCAGTCTACGGGAAACACCATATATTTT
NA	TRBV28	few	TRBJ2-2	CASSLVGGELFF	TGTGCCAGCAGTTTAGTTGGCGGGGAGCTGTTTTTT
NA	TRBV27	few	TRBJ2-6	CASSLLRGSGANVLTF	TGTGCCAGCAGTTTATTGAGGGGCTCTGGGGCCAACGTCCTGACTTTC
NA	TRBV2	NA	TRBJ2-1	CASSEASDPTYNEQFF	TGTGCCAGCAGTGAAGCGTCGGACCCCACCTACAATGAGCAGTTCTTC
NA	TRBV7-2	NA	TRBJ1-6	CASSKNNGNYNSPLHF	TGTGCCAGCAGCAAAAATAATGGAAACTATAATTCACCCCTCCACTTT
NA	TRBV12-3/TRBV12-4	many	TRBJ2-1	CASSPKYNEQFF	TGTGCCAGCAGCCCCAAGTACAATGAGCAGTTCTTC
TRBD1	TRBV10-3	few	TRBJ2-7	CAISYGQGPYEQYF	TGTGCCATCAGCTATGGACAGGGTCCCTACGAGCAGTACTTC
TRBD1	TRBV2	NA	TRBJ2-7	CASSGGTGSYEQYF	TGTGCCAGCAGTGGGGGGACAGGGAGCTACGAGCAGTACTTC
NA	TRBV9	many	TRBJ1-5	CASSSGPGDQPQHF	TGTGCCAGCAGCTCCGGACCCGGGGATCAGCCCCAGCATTTT
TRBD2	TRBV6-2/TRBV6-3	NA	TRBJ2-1	CASSLAGYNEQFF	TGTGCCAGCAGTTTAGCGGGGTACAATGAGCAGTTCTTC
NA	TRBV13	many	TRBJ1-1	CASSNNLGNTEAFF	TGTGCCAGCAGCAACAACCTCGGGAACACTGAAGCTTTCTTT
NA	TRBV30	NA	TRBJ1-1	CAWIMNTEAFF	TGTGCCTGGATAATGAACACTGAAGCTTTCTTT
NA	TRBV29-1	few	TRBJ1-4	CSVEDRSGAPTNEKLFF	TGCAGCGTTGAAGATCGTTCGGGGGCGCCGACTAATGAAAAACTGTTTTTT
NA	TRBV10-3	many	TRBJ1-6	CAISDWGSNSPLHF	TGTGCCATCAGTGATTGGGGATCCAATTCACCCCTCCACTTT
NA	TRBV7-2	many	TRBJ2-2	CASSLANPTTGELFF	TGTGCCAGCAGCTTAGCCAACCCGACCACCGGGGAGCTGTTTTTT
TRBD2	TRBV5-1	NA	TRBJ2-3	CASSLPSLTSGSEGTQYF	TGCGCCAGCAGCTTGCCCTCACTTACTAGCGGTTCCGAGGGTACGCAGTATTTT
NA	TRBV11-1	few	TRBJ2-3	CASSLVPDTQYF	TGTGCCAGCAGCTTAGTACCGGATACGCAGTATTTT
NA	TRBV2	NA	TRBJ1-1	CASSNKGLNTEAFF	TGTGCCAGCAGTAATAAGGGCCTGAACACTGAAGCTTTCTTT
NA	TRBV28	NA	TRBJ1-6	CASSPSSVAYNSPLHF	TGTGCCAGCAGTCCTTCTTCCGTGGCCTATAATTCACCCCTCCACTTT
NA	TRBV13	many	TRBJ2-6	CASRTLSGANVLTF	TGTGCCAGCAGGACCCTTTCTGGGGCCAACGTCCTGACTTTC
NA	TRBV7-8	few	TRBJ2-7	CASSFARRDEQYF	TGTGCCAGCAGCTTCGCCCGACGAGACGAGCAGTACTTC
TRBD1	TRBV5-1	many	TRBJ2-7	CASSSGTAYEQYF	TGCGCCAGCAGCTCCGGGACAGCCTACGAGCAGTACTTC
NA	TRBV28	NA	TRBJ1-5	CASGRGNQPQHF	TGTGCTTCGGGTCGGGGCAATCAGCCCCAGCATTTT
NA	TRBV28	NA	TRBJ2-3	CASRNGGTDTQYF	TGTGCCAGCAGGAACGGGGGCACAGATACGCAGTATTTT
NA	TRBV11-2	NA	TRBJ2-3	CASSLMSRHVTDTQYF	TGTGCCAGCAGCTTAATGTCTCGGCACGTAACAGATACGCAGTATTTT
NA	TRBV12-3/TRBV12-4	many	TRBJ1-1	CASSLAWNTEAFF	TGTGCCAGCAGTTTAGCCTGGAACACTGAAGCTTTCTTT